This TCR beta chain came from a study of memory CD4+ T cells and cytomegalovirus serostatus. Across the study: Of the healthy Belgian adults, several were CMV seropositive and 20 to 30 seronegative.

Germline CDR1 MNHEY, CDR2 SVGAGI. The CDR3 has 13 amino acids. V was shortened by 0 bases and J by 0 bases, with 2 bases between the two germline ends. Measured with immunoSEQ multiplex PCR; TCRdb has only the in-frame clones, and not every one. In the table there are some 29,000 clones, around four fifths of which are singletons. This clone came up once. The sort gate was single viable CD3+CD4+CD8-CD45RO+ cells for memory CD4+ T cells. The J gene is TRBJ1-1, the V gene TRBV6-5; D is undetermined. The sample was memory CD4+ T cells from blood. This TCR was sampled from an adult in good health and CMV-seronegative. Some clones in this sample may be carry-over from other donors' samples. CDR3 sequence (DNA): TGTGCCAGCAGTTACTCGCTGAACACTGAAGCTTTCTTT. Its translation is CASSYSLNTEAFF.